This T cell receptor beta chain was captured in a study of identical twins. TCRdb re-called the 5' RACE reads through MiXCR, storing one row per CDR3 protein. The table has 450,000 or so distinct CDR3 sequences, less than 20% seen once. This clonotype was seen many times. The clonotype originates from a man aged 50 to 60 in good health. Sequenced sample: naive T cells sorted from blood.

CDR3 sequence reads: CASSLTSGADTQYF. The CDR3 DNA reads TGTGCCAGCAGTTTAACTAGCGGGGCAGATACGCAGTATTTT. The gene calls are TRBV12-3 or TRBV12-4 and TRBJ2-3; the match to TRBD2 covers 10 bases. Trimming cost V 2 bases and J 4 bases; bases outside gene matches: 0. The length of the CDR3 is 14 residues.